This is a list of T cell receptor beta chains from one sample in a study of beta chain features in type 1 diabetes. The method was immunoSEQ multiplex PCR; TCRdb's version includes in-frame clones alone and lacks a portion of them. The table lists some 290,000 clones, around 15% of them singletons. Sequencing used naive CD4+ T cells from blood. The receptor set was obtained from a man aged 25 to 40 with type 1 diabetes. The CDR3 runs from the conserved cysteine through the conserved F or W. Fields, in order: CDR3 length, D gene, V gene, J gene, clone size, CDR3 DNA, CDR3 protein. A D gene is named only where the DNA matches it firmly. Expanded clones get a size class; other rows say once, few or many, or leave the size out.

15	TRBD2	TRBV5-1	TRBJ2-2	few	TGCGCCAGCAGCCCGGCCGGGGGAGGGCCCGTGGAGCTGTTTTTT	CASSPAGGGPVELFF
14	TRBD2	TRBV28	TRBJ2-7	-	TGTGCCAGCAGGACTCCGAGACTAGCGAACGAGCAGTACTTC	CASRTPRLANEQYF
14	TRBD1	TRBV7-9	TRBJ1-1	few	TGTGCCAGCGGATCCGACAGGGGCTCTACTGAAGCTTTCTTT	CASGSDRGSTEAFF
19	TRBD2	TRBV9	TRBJ2-2	-	TGTGCCAGCAGCTCCCGACTAGCGGGTTCGGGCCGGTCCACCGGGGAGCTGTTTTTT	CASSSRLAGSGRSTGELFF
13	-	TRBV19	TRBJ1-1	few	TGTGCCAGTAGTGTGTCTTCGGGCACTGAAGCTTTCTTT	CASSVSSGTEAFF
16	TRBD2	TRBV4-1	TRBJ2-1	-	TGCGCCAGCAGCCAAGTGACTAGCGGGAGTACGCATGAGCAGTTCTTC	CASSQVTSGSTHEQFF
15	-	TRBV5-1	TRBJ1-2	-	TGCGCCAGCAGCTTGCAGGGGATTGGTACAAGTGGCTACACCTTC	CASSLQGIGTSGYTF
17	TRBD1	TRBV7-9	TRBJ1-5	few	TGTGCCAGCAGCGACCGACAGGGTACGTATAGCAATCAGCCCCAGCATTTT	CASSDRQGTYSNQPQHF
15	-	TRBV6-5	TRBJ2-2	few	TGTGCCAGCAGCCGCGACTCCCCGGGCACCGGGGAGCTGTTTTTT	CASSRDSPGTGELFF
12	TRBD1	TRBV7-9	TRBJ2-5	few	TGTGCCAGCAGCAGGGGGCTTGGGACCCAGTACTTC	CASSRGLGTQYF
15	TRBD1	TRBV6-1	TRBJ2-2	few	TGTGCCAGCAAAAGGGGACAGGGGGCGGCCGGGGAGCTGTTTTTT	CASKRGQGAAGELFF
14	-	TRBV7-9	TRBJ1-4	-	TGTGCCAGCAGCTCGGACAGAATTAATGAAAAACTGTTTTTT	CASSSDRINEKLFF
20	TRBD2	TRBV4-1	TRBJ2-1	-	TGCGCCAGCAGCCAAGATAGCAGGAAGCGTGGACTAGCAAAGGTGGATGAGCAGTTCTTC	CASSQDSRKRGLAKVDEQFF
14	-	TRBV6-5	TRBJ2-2	few	TGTGCCAGCAGTTTGAGACAGCTCATCGGGGAGCTGTTTTTT	CASSLRQLIGELFF
15	-	TRBV9	TRBJ2-2	-	TGTGCCAGCAGCGTAGCAGGGCACCAAACCGGGGAGCTGTTTTTT	CASSVAGHQTGELFF
14	-	TRBV6-5	TRBJ2-3	-	TGTGCCAGCAGTTACTCGAGCAGCGCAGATACGCAGTATTTT	CASSYSSSADTQYF
14	-	TRBV2	TRBJ2-3	-	TGTGCCACCCAAAAGGAGGGTGGCGCAGATACGCAGTATTTT	CATQKEGGADTQYF
14	-	TRBV19	TRBJ1-1	-	TGTGCCAGTTCCGGGTCCACACGTAACACTGAAGCTTTCTTT	CASSGSTRNTEAFF
13	TRBD2	TRBV9	TRBJ2-1	-	TGTGCCAGCTCACGGGAGGGCCTGAATGAGCAGTTCTTC	CASSREGLNEQFF
14	TRBD1	TRBV18	TRBJ1-1	-	TGTGCCAGCTCACCGGACAGGGAGACTACTGAAGCTTTCTTT	CASSPDRETTEAFF
12	-	TRBV7-9	TRBJ2-7	few	TGTGCCGGCGGGACTGGCCCCTACGAGCAGTACTTC	CAGGTGPYEQYF